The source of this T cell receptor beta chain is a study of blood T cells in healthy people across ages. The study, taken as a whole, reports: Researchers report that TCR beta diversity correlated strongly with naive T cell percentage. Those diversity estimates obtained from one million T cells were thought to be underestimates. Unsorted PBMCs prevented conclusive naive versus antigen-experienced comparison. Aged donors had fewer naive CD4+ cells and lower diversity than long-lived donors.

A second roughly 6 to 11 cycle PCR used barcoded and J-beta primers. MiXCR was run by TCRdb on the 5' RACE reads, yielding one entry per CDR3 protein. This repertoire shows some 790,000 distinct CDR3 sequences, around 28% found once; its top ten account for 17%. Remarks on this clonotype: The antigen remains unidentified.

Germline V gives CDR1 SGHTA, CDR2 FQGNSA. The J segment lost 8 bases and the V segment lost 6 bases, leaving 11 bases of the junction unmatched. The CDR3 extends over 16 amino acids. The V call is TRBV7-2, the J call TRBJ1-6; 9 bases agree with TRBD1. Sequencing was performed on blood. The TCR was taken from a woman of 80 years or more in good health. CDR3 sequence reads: CASSLKLRDRDSPLHF. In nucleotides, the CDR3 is TGTGCCAGCAGTCTTAAACTCCGGGACAGGGATTCACCCCTCCACTTT.